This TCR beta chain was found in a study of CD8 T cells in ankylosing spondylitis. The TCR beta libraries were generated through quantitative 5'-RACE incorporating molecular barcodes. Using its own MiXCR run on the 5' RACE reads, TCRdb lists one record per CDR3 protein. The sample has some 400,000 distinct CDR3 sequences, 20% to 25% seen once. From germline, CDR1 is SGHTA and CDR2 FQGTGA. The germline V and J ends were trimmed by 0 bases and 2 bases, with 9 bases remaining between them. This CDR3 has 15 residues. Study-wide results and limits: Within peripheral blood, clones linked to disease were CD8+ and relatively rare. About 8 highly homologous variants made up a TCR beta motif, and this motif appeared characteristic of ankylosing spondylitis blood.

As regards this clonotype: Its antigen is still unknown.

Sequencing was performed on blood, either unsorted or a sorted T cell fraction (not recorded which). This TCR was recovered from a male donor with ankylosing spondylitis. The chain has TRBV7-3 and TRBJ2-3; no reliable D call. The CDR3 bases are TGTGCCAGCAGCTTAACAGATACCTCCACAGATACGCAGTATTTT. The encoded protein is CASSLTDTSTDTQYF.